This T cell receptor beta chain is from a study of blood T cell repertoires in COVID-19. The data were produced by immunoSEQ multiplex PCR, yet TCRdb's version contains in-frame clones alone and is incomplete. Counted here are roughly 290,000 clones, nearly 90% occurring once; the ten biggest clones make up about 1.7%. This CDR3 is built from 15 residues. V lost 4 bases, J lost 9 bases, and 13 bases stayed unmatched. CDR1 is SGHNT and CDR2 is YYREEE in the germline V gene (reference sequence). The chain combines TRBV5-4 with TRBJ1-1; 9 nucleotides agree with TRBD1. This clonotype originated in a woman younger than 35 with acute COVID-19. Sequencing was done on a sample of PBMCs or T cells enriched from blood (not recorded which). CDR3 bases: TGTGCCAGCAGCGACCCACAGGGGGCGACGTTCCAAGCTTTCTTT. It translates to CASSDPQGATFQAFF.